A selection of T cell receptor beta chains follows, all from one sample in a study of T cell responses to AZD1222 COVID-19 vaccine. Sequencing used immunoSEQ multiplex PCR; TCRdb keeps in-frame clones, though not all of them. In the table there are 130,000 to 150,000 clones, about 86% of which are singletons. The sequencing here drew on peripheral blood, taken 28 days after the second AZD1222 dose. The receptor set was obtained from an adult who received the AZD1222 COVID-19 vaccine. Each CDR3 is given with its conserved first and last residue. D genes are given only for firm matches. The listing skips clone size in some rows; elsewhere it reads once, few, many or a size class.

TGTGCCAGCAGTTTCAGGTCGAACGGGGAACGCACCTTC,CASSFRSNGERTF,.,TRBV28,TRBJ1-2,.
TGTGCCAGCAGCCGGACAGGGTCGGAGACCCAGTACTTC,CASSRTGSETQYF,once,TRBV3-1/TRBV3-2,TRBJ2-5,TRBD1
TGTGCCAGCAGTTACTCGTCCACTGAAGCTTTCTTT,CASSYSSTEAFF,.,TRBV6-6,TRBJ1-1,.
TGTGCCAGCAGCAGCACCGGGACAGGGGTTGTTGGCTACACCTTC,CASSSTGTGVVGYTF,.,TRBV5-6,TRBJ1-2,TRBD1
TGCGCCAGCGCCCGGCCCCTCCCGTACGAGCAGTACTTC,CASARPLPYEQYF,.,TRBV10-2,TRBJ2-7,.
TGTGCCAGCAAGGCTAGCGGAGGTTGGGAGCAGTACTTC,CASKASGGWEQYF,.,TRBV6-1,TRBJ2-7,TRBD2
TGCGCCAGCAGCCAAGACGGCGGAGGGTATGAAAAACTGTTTTTT,CASSQDGGGYEKLFF,.,TRBV4-1,TRBJ1-4,.
TGTGCCACCAGTTCCCCGAGCGGGGGCTTTTACAATGAGCAGTTCTTC,CATSSPSGGFYNEQFF,.,TRBV24-1,TRBJ2-1,TRBD2
TGTGCCAGCAGTTTAGGGACTATCCGGTTCTTC,CASSLGTIRFF,.,TRBV12-3/TRBV12-4,TRBJ2-1,.
TGCAGCGCTGACAGGGATAACTATGGCTACACCTTC,CSADRDNYGYTF,.,TRBV29-1,TRBJ1-2,TRBD1
TGTGCCAGCAGTTTCGGGGGAGGCACTGAAGCTTTCTTT,CASSFGGGTEAFF,.,TRBV27,TRBJ1-1,.
TGTGCCAGCAGCGCCGGGACAGCCGCCTACGAGCAGTACTTC,CASSAGTAAYEQYF,.,TRBV7-9,TRBJ2-7,TRBD1
TGCAGCGTGATGACCCTTATGAACACTGAAGCTTTCTTT,CSVMTLMNTEAFF,.,TRBV29-1,TRBJ1-1,.
TGTGCCAGCAGCTTAGCAACTAGCGATGCGAGTCCCCTCTACAATGAGCAGTTCTTC,CASSLATSDASPLYNEQFF,.,TRBV7-2,TRBJ2-1,TRBD2
TGCGCCAGCAGCTTGGAGACTAGCGGGAGGGAGACCCAGTACTTC,CASSLETSGRETQYF,.,TRBV5-1,TRBJ2-5,TRBD2
TGTGCCAGCAGCCCTGAGCAGGGGAGGATGCGTCTAGGAAACACCATATATTTT,CASSPEQGRMRLGNTIYF,few,TRBV6-2/TRBV6-3,TRBJ1-3,.
TGTGCCAGCAGCTGGGTCAGATTAGCGGGGGCCCTGGATACGCAGTATTTT,CASSWVRLAGALDTQYF,.,TRBV7-8,TRBJ2-3,TRBD2
TGTGCCAGCAGCCGGGGGCTAGCGGGGTGGGAGAAGACCCAGTACTTC,CASSRGLAGWEKTQYF,.,TRBV3-1/TRBV3-2,TRBJ2-5,TRBD2
TGCGCCAGCAGCCCCGCCGGACAGGGAATCGCCTACGAGCAGTACTTC,CASSPAGQGIAYEQYF,.,TRBV4-1,TRBJ2-7,TRBD1
TGTGCCAGTAGTAAGGGCAGCGGGGGCCGCACAGATACGCAGTATTTT,CASSKGSGGRTDTQYF,.,TRBV19,TRBJ2-3,TRBD2
TGTGCCAGCAGTTATTCTTCAGGGGGAACTGAAGCTTTCTTT,CASSYSSGGTEAFF,.,TRBV6-5,TRBJ1-1,TRBD1
TGTGCCAGCTCACCACCCCGCGGGGGCATCACAGATACGCAGTATTTT,CASSPPRGGITDTQYF,.,TRBV18,TRBJ2-3,.
TGCGCCAGCAGCCAAGATAGTGGGGGCAAGGGCTCTGGAAACACCATATATTTT,CASSQDSGGKGSGNTIYF,few,TRBV4-1,TRBJ1-3,.
TGTGCCAGCAGTTCCCCGGGAGGGACGGTCTATGGCTACACCTTC,CASSSPGGTVYGYTF,.,TRBV28,TRBJ1-2,.
TGTGCCAGTAGCTGGACAGGCGAAAAACTGTTTTTT,CASSWTGEKLFF,.,TRBV19,TRBJ1-4,TRBD1
TGTGCCAGCAGCCAAGATTGGGACCCTAATGAAAAACTGTTTTTT,CASSQDWDPNEKLFF,.,TRBV3-1/TRBV3-2,TRBJ1-4,.
TGTGCCAGTATCGCCGGGGGTCTTTATGGCTACACCTTC,CASIAGGLYGYTF,.,TRBV28,TRBJ1-2,.
TGTGCCAGCAGCTCCCCGGGACAGGGGGCGATTCCTAATGAAAAACTGTTTTTT,CASSSPGQGAIPNEKLFF,.,TRBV7-2,TRBJ1-4,TRBD1
TGTGCCACCCGGTCTGTTGGGGATTCAGGGGAGCTGTTTTTT,CATRSVGDSGELFF,.,TRBV15,TRBJ2-2,.
TGTGCCACCAGTGACGAAGGAGGCTACACCTTC,CATSDEGGYTF,once,TRBV24-1,TRBJ1-2,.
TGTGCCATCAGTGAGTCGGCAGGTCTAGGCTATGGCTACACCTTC,CAISESAGLGYGYTF,.,TRBV10-3,TRBJ1-2,.
TGTGCCATCAGCGACAACCCCCAAGAGACCCAGTACTTC,CAISDNPQETQYF,.,TRBV10-3,TRBJ2-5,.